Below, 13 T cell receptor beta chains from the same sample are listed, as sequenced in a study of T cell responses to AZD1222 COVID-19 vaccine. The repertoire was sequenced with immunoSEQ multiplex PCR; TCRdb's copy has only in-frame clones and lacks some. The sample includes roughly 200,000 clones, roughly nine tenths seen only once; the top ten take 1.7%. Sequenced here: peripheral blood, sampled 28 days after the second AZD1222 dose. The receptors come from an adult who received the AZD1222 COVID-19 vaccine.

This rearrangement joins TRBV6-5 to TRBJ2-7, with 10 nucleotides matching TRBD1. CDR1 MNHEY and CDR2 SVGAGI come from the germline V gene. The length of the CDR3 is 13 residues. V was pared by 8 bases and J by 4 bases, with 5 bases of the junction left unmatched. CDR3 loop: CASRTGGKYEQYF. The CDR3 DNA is TGTGCCAGCCGGACAGGGGGGAAGTACGAGCAGTACTTC.

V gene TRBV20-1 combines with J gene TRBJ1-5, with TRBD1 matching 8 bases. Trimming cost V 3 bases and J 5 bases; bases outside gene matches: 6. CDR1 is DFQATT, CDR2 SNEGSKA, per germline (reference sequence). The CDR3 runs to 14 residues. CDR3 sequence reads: CSASLAGGDQPQHF. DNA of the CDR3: TGCAGTGCTAGTCTCGCAGGGGGCGATCAGCCCCAGCATTTT.

In DNA, the CDR3 is TGTGCCAGCAGCCAAGTCCCCGGGTCGCTCTATGAGCAGTTCTTC. Translated, it gives CASSQVPGSLYEQFF. J is TRBJ2-1 and V is TRBV14, with D hard to call. Germline V CDR1 and CDR2: SGHDN, FVKESK. CDR3 size: 15 residues. The germline V and J ends were trimmed by 1 base and 8 bases, with 15 bases remaining between them.

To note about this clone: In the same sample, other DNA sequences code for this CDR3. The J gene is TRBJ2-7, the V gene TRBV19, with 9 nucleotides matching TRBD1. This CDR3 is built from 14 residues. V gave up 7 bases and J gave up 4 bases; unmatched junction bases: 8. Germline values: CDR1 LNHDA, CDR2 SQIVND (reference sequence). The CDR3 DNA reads TGTGCCAGTACTCCAACAGGGGGCATATACGAGCAGTACTTC. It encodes CASTPTGGIYEQYF.

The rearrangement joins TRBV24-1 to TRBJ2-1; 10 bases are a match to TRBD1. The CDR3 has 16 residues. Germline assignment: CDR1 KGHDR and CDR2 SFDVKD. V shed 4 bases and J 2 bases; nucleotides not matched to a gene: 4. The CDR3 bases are TGTGCCACCAGTGACCGGACAGGGGGTCCCTACAATGAGCAGTTCTTC. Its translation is CATSDRTGGPYNEQFF.

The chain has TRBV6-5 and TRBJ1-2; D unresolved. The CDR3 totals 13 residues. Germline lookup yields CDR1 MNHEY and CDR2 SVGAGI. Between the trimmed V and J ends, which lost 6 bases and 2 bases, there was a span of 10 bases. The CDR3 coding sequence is TGTGCCAGCAGCCGGACGGACAACTATGGCTACACCTTC. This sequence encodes CASSRTDNYGYTF.

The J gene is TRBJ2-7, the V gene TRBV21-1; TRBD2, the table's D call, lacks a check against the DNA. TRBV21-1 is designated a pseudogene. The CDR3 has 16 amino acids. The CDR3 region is CASSKAAGGPGYEQYF. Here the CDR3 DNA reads TGTGCCAGCAGCAAAGCAGCGGGAGGCCCAGGGTACGAGCAGTACTTC.

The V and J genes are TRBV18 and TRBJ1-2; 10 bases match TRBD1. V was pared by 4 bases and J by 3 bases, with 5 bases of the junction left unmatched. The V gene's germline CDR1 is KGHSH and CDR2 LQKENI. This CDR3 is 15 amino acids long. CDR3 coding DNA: TGTGCCAGCTCACTGGGACAGGGGCAGGACTATGGCTACACCTTC. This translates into CASSLGQGQDYGYTF.

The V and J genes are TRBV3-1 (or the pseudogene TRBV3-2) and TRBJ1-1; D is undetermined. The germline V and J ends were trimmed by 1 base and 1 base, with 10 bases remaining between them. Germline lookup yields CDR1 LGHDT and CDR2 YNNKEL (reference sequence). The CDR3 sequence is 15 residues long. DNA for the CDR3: TGTGCCAGCAGCCAAGTGTCAAGTCGGAACACTGAAGCTTTCTTT. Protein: CASSQVSSRNTEAFF.

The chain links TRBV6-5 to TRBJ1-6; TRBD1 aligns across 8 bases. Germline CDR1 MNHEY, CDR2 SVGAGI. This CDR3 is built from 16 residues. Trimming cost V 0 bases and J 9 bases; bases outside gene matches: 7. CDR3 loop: CASSYSGRTGSSPLHF. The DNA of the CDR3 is TGTGCCAGCAGTTACTCAGGCCGGACAGGGAGTTCACCCCTCCACTTT.

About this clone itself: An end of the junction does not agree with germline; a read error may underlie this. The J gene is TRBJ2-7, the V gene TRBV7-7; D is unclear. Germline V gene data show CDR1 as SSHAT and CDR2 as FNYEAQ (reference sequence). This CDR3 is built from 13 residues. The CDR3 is CASSLSKFDEQYF. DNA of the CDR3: TGTGCTAGCAGCTTATCCAAATTCGACGAGCAGTACTTC.

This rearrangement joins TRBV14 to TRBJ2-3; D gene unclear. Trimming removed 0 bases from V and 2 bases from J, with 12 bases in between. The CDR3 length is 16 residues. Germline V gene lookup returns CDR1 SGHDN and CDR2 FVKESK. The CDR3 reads CASSQEVGGVTDTQYF. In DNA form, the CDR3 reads TGTGCCAGCAGCCAAGAAGTGGGTGGGGTCACAGATACGCAGTATTTT.

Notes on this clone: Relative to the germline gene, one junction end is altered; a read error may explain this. CDR3: CAWSVHDWAIAF. In DNA form, the CDR3 reads TGTGCCTGGAGTGTACATGACTGGGCAATTGCCTTC. V and J are TRBV30 and TRBJ1-2, with D hard to call. This CDR3 has 12 residues. Germline CDR1 reads GTSNPN; CDR2 reads SVGIG (reference sequence).